Following are 19 T cell receptor beta chains from one sample sequenced in a study of shared clonotypes between healthy human individuals. Naive CD8 cells, CD45RO-negative and positively selected for CCR7, excluded terminally differentiated effector memory CD45RA+ cells. Some clones are missing from TCRdb's copy, which holds only in-frame ones; the method was immunoSEQ multiplex PCR. The data hold 600,000 or so clones, with around 96% observed a single time. The material sequenced was naive CD8+ T cells sorted from blood. The receptors were sampled from a woman between 25 and 40 years old in good health.

The chain employs TRBV7-8 and TRBJ1-2; D is possibly TRBD1 (5 bases). The germline V gene has CDR1 SGHVS and CDR2 FQNEAQ. CDR3 length: 16 residues. Trimming took off 3 bases at V and 5 bases at J, with 19 bases between the two ends. The CDR3 sequence is CASSLLGRTSSYGYTF. In DNA form, the CDR3 reads TGTGCCAGCAGCTTGCTGGGACGCACGAGTTCTTATGGCTACACCTTC.

CDR3 in amino acids: CASSSTGESYNEQFF. In DNA, the CDR3 is TGTGCCAGCAGCTCGACAGGGGAATCCTACAATGAGCAGTTCTTC. This chain joins TRBV11-2 and TRBJ2-1; 8 nucleotides agree with TRBD1. Trimming cost V 4 bases and J 1 base; bases outside gene matches: 3. The germline CDR1 and CDR2 sequences are SGHAT and FQNNGV. The CDR3 covers 15 residues.

The chain carries TRBV4-1 and TRBJ2-4, with TRBD2 matching 7 bases. With 0 bases clipped from V and 9 bases from J, the junction kept 14 bases outside the gene matches. This CDR3 contains 17 residues. The germline V gene has CDR1 MGHRA and CDR2 YSYEKL. In DNA form, the CDR3 reads TGCGCCAGCAGCCAAGACGGGAAGAGCGGGGACCTTGGCATTCAGTACTTC. Its protein is CASSQDGKSGDLGIQYF.

The chain has TRBV19 and TRBJ1-1; D is ambiguous. The germline gives CDR1 LNHDA, CDR2 SQIVND (reference sequence). CDR3 length: 14 residues. The V and J ends lost 6 bases and 0 bases respectively, with 11 bases between them. The CDR3 sequence is CASRVEDMNTEAFF. In nucleotides, the CDR3 is TGTGCCAGTAGAGTCGAGGATATGAACACTGAAGCTTTCTTT. Complete variable domain (other parts from reference TRBV19 and TRBJ1-1): DGGITQSPKYLFRKEGQNVTLSCEQNLNHDAMYWYRQDPGQGLRLIYYSQIVNDFQKGDIAEGYSVSREKKESFPLTVTSAQKNPTAFYLCASRVEDMNTEAFFGQGTRLTVV.

The V call is TRBV27, the J call TRBJ2-7; TRBD2 is a possible D gene (5 bases). Germline lookup yields CDR1 MNHEY and CDR2 SMNVEV (reference sequence). V shed 2 bases and J shed 6 bases, with 14 bases lying between them. The CDR3 sequence is 14 residues long. This chain's CDR3 is CASSLRGFGSEQYF. The CDR3 nucleotides read TGTGCCAGCAGTTTACGAGGGTTTGGCTCCGAGCAGTACTTC.

V gene TRBV18 combines with J gene TRBJ1-5; TRBD1 might be the D (5 bases). CDR3 length: 19 residues. V was shortened by 5 bases and J by 2 bases, with 25 bases between the two germline ends. In germline, CDR1 is KGHSH, CDR2 LQKENI. In DNA form, the CDR3 reads TGTGCCAGCTCAGGTCGCAGCACAGGAAATTTCTCTCGCAATCAGCCCCAGCATTTT. Its protein product is CASSGRSTGNFSRNQPQHF.

The chain is built from TRBV9 and TRBJ2-5, with D possibly TRBD2 on 6 matching bases. Trimming shortened V by 0 bases and J by 5 bases, and 11 bases separated the two germline ends. Looked up from germline, CDR1 is SGDLS and CDR2 is YYNGEE. CDR3 length equals 14 residues. This CDR3 is CASSVEGGSETQYF. The CDR3 nucleotides are TGTGCCAGCAGCGTAGAGGGAGGTTCCGAGACCCAGTACTTC.

In the case of this clone: This sample also contains other DNA sequences that code for the same CDR3. The V and J genes are TRBV20-1 and TRBJ2-2, with unresolved D. CDR1 and CDR2 from the germline V gene are DFQATT and SNEGSKA (reference sequence). With 3 bases removed from V and 6 bases from J, the gap between germline ends came to 2 bases. CDR3 size: 10 residues. In DNA, the CDR3 is TGCAGTGCTAGTTCCGGGGAGCTGTTTTTT. It translates to CSASSGELFF.

This sequence joins TRBV20-1 and TRBJ2-2, with unresolved D. CDR1 is DFQATT, CDR2 SNEGSKA, per germline (reference sequence). Trimming left V 7 bases short and J 1 base short, with 4 bases between. The CDR3 runs 11 residues. For the CDR3, the DNA is TGCAGTGTGGGGAACACCGGGGAGCTGTTTTTT. Translation gives CSVGNTGELFF.

V and J are TRBV7-2 and TRBJ1-2, with D perhaps TRBD1 (5 bases). Germline CDR1 and CDR2: SGHTA and FQGNSA. This CDR3 region has 14 residues. V lost 1 base, J lost 3 bases, and 9 bases lay in between. CDR3 sequence (DNA): TGTGCCAGCAGCTTAGGGCAGGGCCACTATGGCTACACCTTC. Encoded protein: CASSLGQGHYGYTF.

This chain links TRBV27 with TRBJ2-1; 7 bases agree with TRBD1. CDR3 length: 15 amino acids. The V segment lost 0 bases and the J segment 2 bases; nucleotides outside the gene matches: 1. Germline V gene sequence: CDR1 MNHEY, CDR2 SMNVEV (reference sequence). CDR3 bases: TGTGCCAGCAGTTTATCGGGACAGCCCTACAATGAGCAGTTCTTC. The encoded protein is CASSLSGQPYNEQFF.

V is TRBV4-1 and J is TRBJ2-7; weak D call: TRBD2 (6 bases). Trimming took 1 base from V and 8 from J, leaving 18 bases between them. The CDR3 is 15 residues long. CDR1 and CDR2 (germline): MGHRA, YSYEKL. This CDR3 is CASSQVWGGGEQQYF. As DNA, the CDR3 is TGCGCCAGCAGCCAAGTATGGGGAGGAGGAGAACAGCAGTACTTC.

This clone was counted once. This chain connects TRBV4-2 to TRBJ2-7, with TRBD1 identical over 9 bases. CDR1 and CDR2 from the germline V gene are LGHNA and YNFKEQ. Trimming took 0 bases from V and 4 from J; bases not matched to a gene: 10. The CDR3 loop spans 17 amino acids. The CDR3 DNA follows: TGTGCCAGCAGCCAAGAAAGAATGGGGACAGGGTCTTACGAGCAGTACTTC. Protein: CASSQERMGTGSYEQYF.

The chain is built from TRBV7-9 and TRBJ2-7; D is unresolved. This CDR3 spans 12 amino acids. Germline loops: CDR1 SEHNR, CDR2 FQNEAQ (reference sequence). Trimming pared 5 bases from V and 0 bases from J, leaving 5 bases between. CDR3 loop: CASSPPSYEQYF. The CDR3 bases are TGTGCCAGCAGCCCCCCCTCCTACGAGCAGTACTTC.

The CDR3 here is CASSPTIESYEQYF. The DNA for the CDR3 is TGTGCCAGCAGTCCCACTATAGAATCCTACGAGCAGTACTTC. This sequence joins TRBV27 and TRBJ2-7; D not resolved. Germline CDR1 is MNHEY and CDR2 is SMNVEV (reference sequence). The CDR3 spans 14 residues. V was cut by 5 bases and J by 1 base, with 12 bases left in between.

The J gene is TRBJ2-7, the V gene TRBV28, with 7 bases matching TRBD1. With V trimmed by 6 bases and J by 4 bases, 6 bases remained unmatched. CDR1 and CDR2 from the germline V gene are MDHEN and SYDVKM. The CDR3 runs to 13 residues. The CDR3 here is CASRSRGLYEQYF. CDR3 coding DNA: TGTGCCAGCAGATCCAGGGGGTTGTACGAGCAGTACTTC. Full variable domain (remainder filled in from reference TRBV28 and TRBJ2-7): DVKVTQSSRYLVKRTGEKVFLECVQDMDHENMFWYRQDPGLGLRLIYFSYDVKMKEKGDIPEGYSVSREKKERFSLILESASTNQTSMYLCASRSRGLYEQYFGPGTRLTVT.

V and J are TRBV6-5 and TRBJ2-2; D may be TRBD1 (6 bases). Trimming pared 0 bases from V and 7 bases from J, leaving 9 bases between. The CDR3 runs to 14 residues. In germline, CDR1 is MNHEY, CDR2 SVGAGI. The CDR3 region is CASSYSGQSGELFF. The CDR3 coding sequence is TGTGCCAGCAGTTACTCTGGACAGAGCGGGGAGCTGTTTTTT.

The V and J genes are TRBV5-4 and TRBJ2-7; TRBD1 is a possible D gene (6 bases). This CDR3 comprises 13 residues. The V end was cut by 3 bases, the J end by 3 bases, with 10 bases between. CDR1 is SGHNT, CDR2 YYREEE, per germline (reference sequence). The CDR3 DNA follows: TGTGCCAGCAGCTCTGGGACACACTACGAGCAGTACTTC. Translated, it gives CASSSGTHYEQYF.

V gene TRBV28 combines with J gene TRBJ2-5; weak D call: TRBD2 (6 bases). There are 16 residues in the CDR3. Germline V gene lookup returns CDR1 MDHEN and CDR2 SYDVKM. The V and J ends lost 1 base and 7 bases respectively, with 19 bases between them. The CDR3 loop reads CASSLFIAGPERTQYF. CDR3 in DNA: TGTGCCAGCAGTTTATTTATTGCGGGGCCTGAGAGGACCCAGTACTTC.